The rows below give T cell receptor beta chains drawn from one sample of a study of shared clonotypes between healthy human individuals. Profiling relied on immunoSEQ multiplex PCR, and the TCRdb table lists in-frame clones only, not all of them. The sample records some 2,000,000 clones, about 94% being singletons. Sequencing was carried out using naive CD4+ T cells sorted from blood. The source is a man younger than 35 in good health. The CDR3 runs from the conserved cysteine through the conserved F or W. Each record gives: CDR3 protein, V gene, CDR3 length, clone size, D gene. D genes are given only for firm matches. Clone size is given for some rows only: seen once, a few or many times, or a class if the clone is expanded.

CASSLSMVGTIYF	TRBV7-2	13	NA	NA
CASSLGTGLEKLFF	TRBV5-1	14	NA	TRBD1
CASSAYSDSYNQPQHF	TRBV7-3	16	NA	NA
CASSSEGLGEETQYF	TRBV5-4	15	once	TRBD2
CASSQRAASREQYF	TRBV7-2	14	NA	NA
CASSLQPTNYGYTF	TRBV5-1	14	NA	NA
CASSSGTGPNEKLFF	TRBV5-6	15	NA	TRBD1
CAISVLPYGDTEAFF	TRBV10-3	15	once	NA
CASRSLSSGGRYEQYF	TRBV5-1	16	NA	TRBD2
CASSGGTVRGETQYF	TRBV5-4	15	NA	NA
CASGKGTLSSGNTIYF	TRBV7-9	16	NA	NA
CASRQGGMSNQPQHF	TRBV6-1	15	NA	TRBD1
CASSVAPLYSTDTQYF	TRBV9	16	once	NA
CASSAERYSSTNEKLFF	TRBV2	17	NA	NA
CASSPPPGTGAMNTEAFF	TRBV18	18	NA	TRBD1
CSVEGQGAREQYF	TRBV29-1	13	NA	TRBD1
CASSPKIVNEQFF	TRBV18	13	once	NA
CASSIHDRGSEAFF	TRBV19	14	NA	TRBD1
CASSPTGGLDEQYF	TRBV27	14	NA	TRBD1
CASSAALRGDTQYF	TRBV28	14	NA	NA
CASSISAGAYEQYF	TRBV19	14	NA	NA
CASSETLTSGSGKDEQFF	TRBV10-2	18	NA	TRBD2
CASTRTGRQPQHF	TRBV6-1	13	NA	TRBD1
CAWRSLAQTRGRALFTDTQYF	TRBV30	21	once	TRBD2
CASSDTTGSNTGELFF	TRBV2	16	NA	TRBD1
CASSLPAGAAADTQYF	TRBV5-4	16	NA	TRBD2
CATTVDNQPQHF	TRBV6-6	12	NA	NA
CASSLTGDSSYEQYF	TRBV2	15	NA	TRBD1
CASSRTDNSPLHF	TRBV18	13	once	NA
CASSLEFTQQYF	TRBV7-8	12	NA	NA
CASSLQISNEKLFF	TRBV7-8	14	NA	NA
CASSLGAGETQYF	TRBV5-6	13	NA	NA
CAWTSQFLNSPLHF	TRBV30	14	once	NA